This entry concerns a single T cell receptor (beta chain). The CDR3 runs to 18 residues. V shed 0 bases, J shed 3 bases, and the junction held 5 bases outside the gene matches. The germline gives CDR1 SGHRS, CDR2 YFSETQ. The data originate from a study of cytomegalovirus exposure and HLA in healthy donors. Study-wide background: Assignment to the Caucasian-associated ancestry cluster applied to around four fifths of the roughly 410 genotyped donors.

PCR primers comprised 60 Vbeta and 13 Jbeta primers. Assay used: immunoSEQ multiplex PCR; TCRdb lists only in-frame clones, some missing. The sample lists 150,000 to 200,000 clones, roughly 77% occurring once. Sequences were obtained from PBMCs. The source of this sequence is a man aged 50 or older in good health and CMV-seropositive. This chain links TRBV5-1 with TRBJ2-6; TRBD1 matches 11 bases. The CDR3 loop is CASSLGGQGAVGANVLTF. The CDR3 coding sequence is TGCGCCAGCAGCTTGGGCGGACAGGGGGCGGTTGGGGCCAACGTCCTGACTTTC.